This passage covers 17 T cell receptor beta chains from one sample sequenced in a study of blood T cells in healthy people across ages. Combining a sample-barcoded 5' primer with a J-beta primer mix, a second PCR ran for about 7 to 11 cycles. MiXCR was run by TCRdb on the 5' RACE reads, yielding one entry per CDR3 protein. The sample includes almost 550,000 distinct CDR3 sequences, less than 25% of them seen just once. This same sample was also part of a study on T cells of mothers and their children.

Sequences were obtained from blood. These receptor sequences come from a boy aged 5-17 years in good health.

The rearrangement joins TRBV7-2 to TRBJ1-1, with TRBD1 identical over 8 bases. The CDR3 consists of 18 residues. Trimming took 0 bases from V and 4 from J; bases not matched to a gene: 13. CDR1 and CDR2 from the germline V gene are SGHTA and FQGNSA. The CDR3 sequence is CASSLAATGVGGGTEAFF. CDR3 DNA sequence: TGTGCCAGCAGCTTAGCGGCGACAGGGGTTGGGGGGGGCACTGAAGCTTTCTTT.

The chain uses TRBV12-3 or TRBV12-4 and TRBJ2-5; D is perhaps TRBD2 (6 bases). Matching the DNA end better, TRBJ2-1 makes the J call doubtful. The CDR3 has 15 residues. The CDR3 loop reads CASSLRGAYYNEQFF. CDR3 sequence (DNA): TGTGCCAGCAGTTTACGCGGGGCGTATTACAATGAGCAGTTCTTC.

This chain joins TRBV28 and TRBJ2-1; 12 bases are shared with TRBD1. The germline gives CDR1 MDHEN, CDR2 SYDVKM. The CDR3 is made up of 18 amino acids. The ends lost 6 bases at V and 3 bases at J; junction bases unmatched: 12. The CDR3 DNA reads TGTGCCAGCAGGGGACAGGGGGCCCCCGGGGTCCTCTACAATGAGCAGTTCTTC. The encoded protein is CASRGQGAPGVLYNEQFF.

A few counts support this clonotype. The chain has TRBV28 and TRBJ2-2; 7 bases match TRBD2. The CDR3 loop spans 22 amino acids. From germline, CDR1 is MDHEN and CDR2 SYDVKM. The V gene end was trimmed by 3 bases and the J gene end by 1 base; junction bases not matched to a gene: 23. As DNA, the CDR3 is TGTGCCAGCAGTTTTGGGGTATGGGCGTCTCGGCTTAGCGGGCTGAACACCGGGGAGCTGTTTTTT. This encodes CASSFGVWASRLSGLNTGELFF.

This clonotype was counted a single time. The V call is TRBV12-3 or TRBV12-4, the J call TRBJ1-1, with D hard to call. The CDR3 sequence is 13 residues long. V lost 6 bases and J 6 bases, leaving 14 bases between the germline ends. CDR3 region: CASSTSGDPEAFF. In nucleotides, the CDR3 is TGTGCCAGCAGCACCAGCGGTGATCCTGAAGCTTTCTTT.

The gene calls are TRBV6-2 or TRBV6-3 and TRBJ1-2; D uncertain. Looked up from germline, CDR1 is MNHEY and CDR2 is SVGEGT. V was clipped by 4 bases and J by 4 bases, with 16 bases between them. The CDR3 is 15 residues long. Here the CDR3 DNA reads TGTGCCAGCAGTTGGGCCCTTACGGGAGGCTATGGCTACACCTTC. Protein sequence: CASSWALTGGYGYTF.

There are a few counts of this clonotype. The chain joins TRBV12-3 or TRBV12-4 to TRBJ2-4; 9 positions agree with TRBD1. The CDR3 runs 13 residues. With V trimmed by 8 bases and J by 6 bases, 5 bases remained unmatched. The CDR3 sequence: CASSDRGRNIQYF. The DNA for the CDR3 is TGTGCCAGCTCGGACAGGGGTAGAAACATTCAGTACTTC.

This rearrangement joins TRBV20-1 to TRBJ1-6; D possibly corresponds to TRBD1 (5 bases). The CDR3 has 15 amino acids. Looked up from germline, CDR1 is DFQATT and CDR2 is SNEGSKA (reference sequence). V was cut by 0 bases and J by 5 bases, with 11 bases left in between. The CDR3 is CSARDRVWNNSPLHF. Here the CDR3 DNA reads TGCAGTGCTAGAGACAGGGTTTGGAATAATTCACCCCTCCACTTT.

This chain connects TRBV18 to TRBJ2-7; 9 nucleotides match TRBD1. CDR1 KGHSH and CDR2 LQKENI come from the germline V gene. The CDR3 is made up of 15 amino acids. Trimming at V came to 1 base and at J to 7 bases, leaving 8 bases not matched to a gene. CDR3 in amino acids: CASSPQGQGPGEQYF. CDR3 coding DNA: TGTGCCAGCTCACCACAGGGACAGGGACCGGGGGAGCAGTACTTC.

CDR3 bases: TGTGCCAGCAGAGCAGGGGGGGAACACACCATATATTTT. It encodes CASRAGGEHTIYF. The V call is TRBV12-3 or TRBV12-4, the J call TRBJ1-3; TRBD1 aligns across 7 bases. V shed 6 bases and J 8 bases; nucleotides not matched to a gene: 7. The CDR3 extends over 13 amino acids.

This clonotype was observed a few times. The V gene is TRBV4-3, the J gene TRBJ2-7; possibly TRBD2 for D (6 bases). Trimming removed 0 bases at V and 3 bases at J, with 9 bases between. The CDR3 length is 14 residues. Per germline, CDR1 LGHNA and CDR2 YSLEER. The CDR3 nucleotides are TGCGCCAGCAGCCAAGACGGGACTTACTACGAGCAGTACTTC. It translates to CASSQDGTYYEQYF.

CDR3 sequence (DNA): TGTGCCAGCAGTTTACACAGGGAAGGGGAGACCCAGTACTTC. This codes for CASSLHREGETQYF. The gene calls are TRBV6-6 and TRBJ2-5; TRBD1 is a possible D gene (6 bases). CDR3 length: 14 residues. Germline V gene lookup returns CDR1 MNHNY and CDR2 SVGAGI (reference sequence). V was shortened by 4 bases and J by 5 bases, with 14 bases between the two germline ends.

V gene TRBV20-1 combines with J gene TRBJ2-1, with 7 bases fitting TRBD2. In germline, CDR1 is DFQATT, CDR2 SNEGSKA (reference sequence). The CDR3 has 15 residues. V gave up 5 bases and J gave up 0 bases; unmatched junction bases: 7. CDR3 sequence (DNA): TGCAGTGCTCCCACCGCTAGCGGCTCCTACAATGAGCAGTTCTTC. Its protein product is CSAPTASGSYNEQFF.

This clonotype turned up a few times. The CDR3 here is CSAREAAGYGDEQFF. The CDR3, as DNA: TGCAGTGCTAGAGAAGCAGCGGGATACGGAGATGAGCAGTTCTTC. The rearrangement uses TRBV20-1 and TRBJ2-1; 7 bases map to TRBD2. There are 15 residues in the CDR3. The germline CDR1 and CDR2 sequences are DFQATT and SNEGSKA (reference sequence). The junction had 10 bases not matched to a gene; V was cut back by 0 bases and J by 8 bases.

This clonotype appeared many times. The chain carries TRBV4-3 and TRBJ1-3; TRBD1 matches 10 bases. V was pared by 3 bases and J by 6 bases, with 5 bases of the junction left unmatched. In germline, CDR1 is LGHNA, CDR2 YSLEER. This CDR3 contains 15 residues. The CDR3: CASSQGTGVENTIYF. The CDR3 nucleotides are TGCGCCAGCAGCCAGGGGACAGGGGTAGAAAACACCATATATTTT.

In its sample, this clonotype was seen a few times. The junction does not match germline at one end; this may be a read error. The genes are TRBV11-2 and TRBJ2-3; TRBD1 agrees at 10 bases. The CDR3 is 16 residues long. From germline, CDR1 is SGHAT and CDR2 FQNNGV. CDR3 sequence reads: CTSSPSRDRGSDAQYF. Here the CDR3 DNA reads TGTACCAGCAGTCCTAGCCGGGACAGGGGATCAGATGCGCAGTATTTT.

In its sample, this clonotype was seen a few times. The chain links TRBV27 to TRBJ2-5; D is possibly TRBD1 or TRBD2 (6 bases each). The closer fit of TRBJ2-7 to the DNA end suggests the J call may be wrong. Germline V gives CDR1 MNHEY, CDR2 SMNVEV (reference sequence). The CDR3 spans 15 residues. The CDR3 region is CASSWGDTDLYEQYF. The CDR3 coding sequence is TGTGCCAGCAGTTGGGGGGACACCGATCTCTACGAGCAGTACTTC.